This TCR beta chain is drawn from a study of regulatory T cells in long-lasting Graves disease. Relying on iRepertoire HTBI primers and Arm-PCR of CDR3 regions, the team built TCR beta libraries. TCRdb called the multiplex PCR reads again in MiXCR, with one record for every CDR3 protein. The sample has about 470,000 distinct CDR3 sequences; 20% are singletons. Specified time point: persistent/refractory GD, antithyroid drugs over 5 years with positive TRAb. With RNA extracted from PBMCs as input, the TCR library was made. Material: peripheral blood mononuclear cells (PBMCs), obtained when the disease was refractory, from a patient treated with antithyroid drugs. This receptor was identified in a female donor with Graves disease.

CDR3 loop: CSVKTGSSYNSPLHF. CDR3 sequence (DNA): TGCAGCGTGAAGACAGGGAGCTCCTATAATTCACCCCTCCACTTT. V and J are TRBV29-1 and TRBJ1-6, with 7 bases lining up with TRBD1. The CDR3 totals 15 residues. Per the germline V gene, CDR1 is SQVTM and CDR2 is ANQGSEA. The V gene end was trimmed by 6 bases and the J gene end by 0 bases; junction bases not matched to a gene: 5.